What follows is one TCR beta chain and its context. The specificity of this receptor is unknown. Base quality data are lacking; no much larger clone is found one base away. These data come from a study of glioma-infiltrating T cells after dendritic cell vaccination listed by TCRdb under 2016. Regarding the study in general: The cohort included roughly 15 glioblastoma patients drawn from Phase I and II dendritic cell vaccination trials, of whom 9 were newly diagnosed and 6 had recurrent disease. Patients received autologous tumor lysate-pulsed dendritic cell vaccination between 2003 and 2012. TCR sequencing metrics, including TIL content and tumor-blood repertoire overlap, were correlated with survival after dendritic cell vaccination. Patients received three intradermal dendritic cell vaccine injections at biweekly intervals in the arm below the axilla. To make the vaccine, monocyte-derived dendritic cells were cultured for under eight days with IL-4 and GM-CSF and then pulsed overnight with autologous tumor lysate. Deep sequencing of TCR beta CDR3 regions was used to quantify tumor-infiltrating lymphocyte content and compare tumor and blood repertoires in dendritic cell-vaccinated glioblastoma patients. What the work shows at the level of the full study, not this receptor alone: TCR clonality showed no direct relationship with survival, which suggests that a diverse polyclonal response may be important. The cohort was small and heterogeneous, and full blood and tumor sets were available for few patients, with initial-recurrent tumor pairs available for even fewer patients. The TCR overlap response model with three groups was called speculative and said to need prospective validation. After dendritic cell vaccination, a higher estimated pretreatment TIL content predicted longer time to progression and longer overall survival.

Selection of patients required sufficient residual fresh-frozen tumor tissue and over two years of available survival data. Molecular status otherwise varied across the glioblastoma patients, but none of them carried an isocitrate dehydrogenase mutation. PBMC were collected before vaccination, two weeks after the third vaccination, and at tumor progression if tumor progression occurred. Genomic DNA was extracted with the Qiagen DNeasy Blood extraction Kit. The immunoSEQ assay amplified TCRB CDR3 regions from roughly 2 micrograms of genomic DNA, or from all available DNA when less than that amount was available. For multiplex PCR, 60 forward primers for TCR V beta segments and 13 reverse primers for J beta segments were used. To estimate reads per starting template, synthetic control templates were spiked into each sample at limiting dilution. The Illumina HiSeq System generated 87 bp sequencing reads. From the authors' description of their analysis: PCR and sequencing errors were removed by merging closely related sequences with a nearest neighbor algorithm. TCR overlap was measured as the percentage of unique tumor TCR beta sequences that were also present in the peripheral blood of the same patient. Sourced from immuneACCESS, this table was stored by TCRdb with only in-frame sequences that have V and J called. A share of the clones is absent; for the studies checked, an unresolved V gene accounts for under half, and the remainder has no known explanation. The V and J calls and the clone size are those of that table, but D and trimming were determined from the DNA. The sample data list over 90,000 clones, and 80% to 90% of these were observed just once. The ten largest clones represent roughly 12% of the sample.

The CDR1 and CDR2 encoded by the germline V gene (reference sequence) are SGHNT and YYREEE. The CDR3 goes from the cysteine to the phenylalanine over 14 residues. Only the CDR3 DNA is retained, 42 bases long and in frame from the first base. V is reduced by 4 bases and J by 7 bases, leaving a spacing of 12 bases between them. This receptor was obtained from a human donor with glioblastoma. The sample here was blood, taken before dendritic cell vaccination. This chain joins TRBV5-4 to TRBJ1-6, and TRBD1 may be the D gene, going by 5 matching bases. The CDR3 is CASSTGQLNSPLHF. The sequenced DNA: TGTGCCAGCAGCACAGGACAATTAAATTCACCCCTCCACTTT.